The rows below give T cell receptor beta chains drawn from one sample of a study of blood T cells in healthy people across ages. TCRdb reanalysed the 5' RACE reads using MiXCR and keeps one entry per CDR3 protein. The sample carries approximately 1.5 million distinct CDR3 sequences, about 35% recorded once. The material sequenced was blood. Receptors originate from a woman aged 30 to 39 in good health. Both conserved end residues are part of each CDR3. D genes are given only for firm matches. Some rows have no size entry. The others give once, few or many, or a class for an expanded clone.

j_gene	d_gene	v_gene	abundance	CDR3nt	CDR3aa
TRBJ2-4	TRBD2	TRBV7-9	NA	TGTGCCAGCAGCTTACAAAGCGGGGGTTGCTACGAGCAGCACTTC	CASSLQSGGCYEQHF
TRBJ2-6	TRBD1	TRBV2	once	TGTGCCAGCAGTCCCGCGGGACAGGGTATTTGGGCCAACGTCCTGACTTTC	CASSPAGQGIWANVLTF
TRBJ1-2	TRBD1	TRBV7-9	many	TGTGCCAGCAGCTCCGGGACAGTCTCAGGCGATATCTATGGCTACACCTTC	CASSSGTVSGDIYGYTF
TRBJ2-2	NA	TRBV4-1	NA	TGCGCCAGCAGCAAAGAAAGGGACGGGGAGCTGTTTTTT	CASSKERDGELFF
TRBJ2-7	NA	TRBV30	few	TGTGCCTGCGACCTTCTAGCGTACCCCTACGAGCAGTACTTC	CACDLLAYPYEQYF
TRBJ2-7	TRBD2	TRBV7-8	few	TGTGCCAGCAGCTCCGTGACTAGCGCCTACGAGCAGTACTTC	CASSSVTSAYEQYF
TRBJ1-4	TRBD1	TRBV20-1	NA	TGCAGTGCTAGGGACAGGGGGCGATATGAAAAACTGTTTTTT	CSARDRGRYEKLFF
TRBJ2-2	TRBD1	TRBV5-1	NA	TGCGCCAGTGCTCCCTTAGGACAGGGATTAAACACCGGGGAGCTGTTTTTT	CASAPLGQGLNTGELFF
TRBJ2-1	NA	TRBV5-6	once	TGTGCCAGCAGCTTGTCAGACACTGAGCAGTTCTTC	CASSLSDTEQFF
TRBJ2-7	TRBD2	TRBV12-3/TRBV12-4	few	TGTGCCAGCGGTACTAGCGGGGGGTTAATCGGCGAGCAGTACTTC	CASGTSGGLIGEQYF
TRBJ1-1	NA	TRBV29-1	few	TGCAGCGGGACAAAAGGGGTGTGGACTGAAGCTTTCTTT	CSGTKGVWTEAFF
TRBJ2-3	TRBD2	TRBV7-8	NA	TGTGCCAGCAGCTCATCTGGCGGGAGGGGCGCAGATACGCAGTATTTT	CASSSSGGRGADTQYF
TRBJ2-1	TRBD2	TRBV5-6	few	TGTGCCAGCAGCCACACTAGCGGGAAGAGAGGCTACAATGAGCAGTTCTTC	CASSHTSGKRGYNEQFF
TRBJ1-1	NA	TRBV20-1	NA	TGCAGTGCTACCCCCCTGTTGAACACTGAAGCTTTCTTT	CSATPLLNTEAFF
TRBJ2-2	NA	TRBV4-2	NA	TGTGCCAGCAGCCAAGCACCAGGGGGGGGGGACGGGGAGCTGTTTTTT	CASSQAPGGGDGELFF
TRBJ2-5	NA	TRBV11-2	few	TGTGCCAGCAGCGCGTCACTTATAGTCAAGAGTACCCAGTACTTC	CASSASLIVKSTQYF
TRBJ2-7	TRBD2	TRBV28	many	TGTGCCAGCAGTTCGCCTGGGACTAGCGGCTCCTACGAGCAGTACTTC	CASSSPGTSGSYEQYF
TRBJ2-7	NA	TRBV7-9	few	TGTGCCAGCAGCCCTGTAGGGCTCGAGCAGTACTTC	CASSPVGLEQYF
TRBJ2-1	NA	TRBV7-8	few	TGTGCCAGCAGCTTAGGGGTTTCTCTTATAGCGGCCCTTTACAATGAGCAGTTCTTC	CASSLGVSLIAALYNEQFF
TRBJ2-5	NA	TRBV5-1	few	TGCGCCAGCACCGTTGGGGGGCTCCAAGAGACCCAGTACTTC	CASTVGGLQETQYF
TRBJ2-7	TRBD1	TRBV27	few	TGTGCCAGCAGTCGCGACAGGGCGAGCTCCTACGAGCAGTACTTC	CASSRDRASSYEQYF
TRBJ1-1	NA	TRBV6-6	many	TGTGCCAGCAGGCCACGGGGGCCCGGGGGCACTGAAGCTTTCTTT	CASRPRGPGGTEAFF
TRBJ2-7	TRBD2	TRBV13	many	TGTGCCAGCAGTTCTAACCTTAGCGGGCGGGGACCCGAGCAGTACTTC	CASSSNLSGRGPEQYF
TRBJ2-1	TRBD2	TRBV6-5	few	TGTGCCAGCAGACCACTAGCGGTGACTTACAATGAGCAGTTCTTC	CASRPLAVTYNEQFF
TRBJ1-5	NA	TRBV4-1	NA	TGCGCCAGCAGCCAAGATGATGGCAGCAATCAGCCCCAGCATTTT	CASSQDDGSNQPQHF
TRBJ2-7	NA	TRBV7-9	few	TGTGCCAGCAGCTCAAGTCCCGCCTACGAGCAGTACTTC	CASSSSPAYEQYF